The entry that follows covers one TCR beta chain sequence. This sample stems from a study of response to subunit inactivated influenza vaccine. The germline CDR1 and CDR2 sequences are SQVTM and ANQGSEA. The CDR3 has 15 amino acids. With V trimmed by 5 bases and J by 4 bases, 11 bases remained unmatched. Using its own MiXCR run on the RT-PCR reads, TCRdb lists one record per CDR3 protein. The repertoire holds roughly 620,000 distinct CDR3 sequences, with roughly 12% as singletons. This sample also appeared in a second study, on T cells expressing NK-cell markers. Per that paper: Production of TCR beta cDNA relied on 5'RACE template switching with UMIs. Several experiments added an anti-gamma-delta TCR antibody to sort only alpha-beta TCR T cells. The share of CD8+ T cells held by dominant NKG2C+ clonotypes was about 1.0-7.5% in about six donors.

The clonotype was recovered from a man aged 50 to 60 who received an inactivated influenza vaccine. The source material was PBMCs from blood, sampled on the day of vaccination. The chain joins TRBV29-1 to TRBJ2-3; 8 nucleotides match TRBD1. The CDR3 DNA follows: TGCAGCGTTCTTGGACAGGGATACTATTCAGATACGCAGTATTTT. It specifies CSVLGQGYYSDTQYF.